This section outlines one T cell receptor beta chain sequence together with its context. The target antigen is unknown. This sample was included in a study of blood T cells in healthy people across ages. Study outcomes and limitations: Unsorted PBMCs prevented conclusive naive versus antigen-experienced comparison. TCR beta diversity was tightly associated with the proportion of naive T cells.

Germline-derived CDR1 and CDR2 are KGHSH and LQKENI. The CDR3 is 15 residues long. V shed 3 bases, J shed 4 bases, and the junction held 6 bases outside the gene matches. Approximately 9.7 milliliters was the volume of peripheral blood drawn from each donor. Then a second PCR, running roughly 7 to 12 cycles, was carried out with a sample-barcoded 5' primer and a J-beta primer mix. Via MiXCR, TCRdb re-called the 5' RACE reads, giving one row per CDR3 protein. The data contain hundreds of thousands of distinct CDR3 sequences, more than 55% of them singletons. The chain uses TRBV18 and TRBJ2-5; 9 nucleotides match TRBD1. The receptor was isolated from a man aged 35-49 years in good health. The specimen sequenced was blood. The CDR3 nucleotides read TGTGCCAGCTCACCGATCGGGACAGGGACAGAGACCCAGTACTTC. This encodes CASSPIGTGTETQYF.